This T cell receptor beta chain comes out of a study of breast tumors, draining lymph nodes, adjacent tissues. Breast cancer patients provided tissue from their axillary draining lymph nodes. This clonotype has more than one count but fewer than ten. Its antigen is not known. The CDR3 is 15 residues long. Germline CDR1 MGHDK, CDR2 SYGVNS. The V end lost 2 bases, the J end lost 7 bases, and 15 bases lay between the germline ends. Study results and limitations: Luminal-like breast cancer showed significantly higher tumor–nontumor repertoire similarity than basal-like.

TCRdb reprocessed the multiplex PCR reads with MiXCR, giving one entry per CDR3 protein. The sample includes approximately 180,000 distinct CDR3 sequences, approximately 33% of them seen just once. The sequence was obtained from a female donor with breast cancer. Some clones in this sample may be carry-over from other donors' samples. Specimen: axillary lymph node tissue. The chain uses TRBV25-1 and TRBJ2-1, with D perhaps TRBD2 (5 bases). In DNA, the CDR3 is TGTGCCAGCAGTGAACCGAGGGTACTATGGAATGAGCAGTTCTTC. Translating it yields CASSEPRVLWNEQFF.